This T cell receptor (beta chain) was sequenced in a study of tumor-infiltrating lymphocytes in localized non-small cell lung cancer. Generated by immunoSEQ multiplex PCR, the TCRdb table keeps only in-frame clones and is missing some. This table holds about 13,000 clones, around 70% found once. Germline loops: CDR1 ENHRY, CDR2 SYGVKD. The CDR3 runs 14 residues. V gave up 10 bases and J gave up 3 bases; unmatched junction bases: 12. This clone has just one count. Sequencing was done on a sample of uninvolved lung tissue not adjacent to the tumor. The source is a human donor with non-small cell lung cancer. This rearrangement joins TRBV10-3 to TRBJ2-7, with 7 positions matching TRBD1. CDR3 in DNA: TGTGCCACCACACGGGACAGTGGTTTCTACGAGCAGTACTTC. It is translated as CATTRDSGFYEQYF.